This T cell receptor beta chain was retrieved from a study of cytomegalovirus exposure and HLA in healthy donors. Overall study findings and caveats: Later on, a genetic analysis was performed. It linked a missense variant in DCLRE1C with V- and J-gene trimming of TCR beta.

PCR used 60 Vbeta primers and 13 Jbeta primers. Per the original data handling: An analysis that came later counted some 85 million unique TCR beta chains, 10 million to 11 million shared. Method: immunoSEQ multiplex PCR; TCRdb's copy keeps in-frame clones and lacks some. V, J and clone size reflect that table, while D and trimming were determined from the DNA. The sample carries under 250,000 clones, over 65% recorded once. On this clone itself: The antigen is undetermined.

V lost 2 bases to trimming and J lost 4 bases, with 5 bases between them. Looked up from germline, CDR1 is DFQATT and CDR2 is SNEGSKA (reference sequence). This CDR3 spans 11 amino acids. The sample comprised PBMCs. V gene TRBV20-1 combines with J gene TRBJ1-1, with no clear D. The TCR comes from a human donor in good health. The CDR3 DNA reads TGCAGTGCTAGATACGGCACTGAAGCTTTCTTT. This codes for CSARYGTEAFF.